This T cell receptor (beta chain) was captured by sequencing in a study of cytomegalovirus exposure and HLA in healthy donors. Use of 60 Vbeta and 13 Jbeta primers characterized the PCR. Sequencing used immunoSEQ multiplex PCR; TCRdb keeps in-frame clones, though not all of them. The sample has 50,000 to 70,000 clones, roughly 75% seen once. This clone occurred a few times. The length of the CDR3 is 15 residues. The germline CDR1 and CDR2 sequences are MNHEY and SVGAGI. Between the trimmed V and J ends, which lost 0 bases and 4 bases, there was a span of 12 bases. Sequenced sample: PBMCs. The receptor was isolated from a man aged 30 to 39 in good health and CMV-seropositive. This sequence joins TRBV6-5 and TRBJ2-5, with D perhaps TRBD2 (6 bases). The CDR3 loop reads CASSYSGRWGETQYF. The CDR3 nucleotides are TGTGCCAGCAGTTACTCCGGGAGATGGGGAGAGACCCAGTACTTC.